What follows describes a single TCR beta chain. Its antigen is unknown. Amplification targeted TCR beta CDR3 regions from RNA transcripts. First-round RT-PCR targeting the TCR CDR3 was performed with the HTBI primer set. MiXCR, run by TCRdb on the multiplex PCR reads, gives a single entry per CDR3 protein. The sample yields 450,000 to 600,000 distinct CDR3 sequences, less than 15% seen once. This entry comes from a study of T cells in Graves' hyperthyroidism and ophthalmopathy. Study context: Peripheral blood was obtained at initial diagnosis, preceding any treatment.

The study's findings and limits: Ophthalmopathy and stable hyperthyroidism were separated by a 13 V-J model. Expanded thyroid clonotypes (above 0.001) were mostly also found in blood.

The CDR3 length is 17 residues. The V gene's germline CDR1 is DFQATT and CDR2 SNEGSKA (reference sequence). V lost 1 base to trimming and J lost 6 bases; unmatched junction nucleotides: 11. The source material was blood. This TCR was recovered from a woman aged 40-49 years with Graves' hyperthyroidism. The chain uses TRBV20-1 and TRBJ2-3, with 12 bases identical to TRBD2. The CDR3 DNA is TGCAGTGCTAGAGGACTAGCGGGAGAACGGGTGGGGGATACGCAGTATTTT. Protein sequence: CSARGLAGERVGDTQYF.